This T cell receptor (beta chain) stems from a study of blood T cell repertoires in COVID-19. Study summary: The study drew acute and convalescent COVID-19 samples from the United States, Italy and Spain. T cells, B-cell-depleted T cells, or PBMCs provided the cDNA or gDNA that served as material.

Measured with immunoSEQ multiplex PCR; TCRdb has only the in-frame clones, and not every one. The sample yields tens of thousands of clones, around two thirds seen once. The Seattle site enrolled patients during active infection and followed them longitudinally. The sequenced sample consisted of peripheral blood. The receptor was derived from a man aged 65 to 85 with COVID-19, enrolled during active disease.

For the CDR3, the DNA is TGTGCCAGCAGCTTGGGCGTCCCGCACTACGAGCAGTACTTC. It specifies CASSLGVPHYEQYF. This chain uses TRBV5-6 with TRBJ2-7, with no clear D. V shed 0 bases and J shed 3 bases, with 10 bases lying between them. Germline values: CDR1 SGHDT, CDR2 YYEEEE. CDR3 length equals 14 residues.